One sample yielded the 16 T cell receptor beta chains listed below, sequenced in a study of human T cells and chemical hapten exposure. TCRdb processed the RACE reads anew with MiXCR; each CDR3 protein has one entry. Among approximately 79,000 distinct CDR3 sequences listed, over 8.5% were seen once. The time point denotes: healthy volunteer bleed at 6 weeks. Unfractionated whole blood was the source from which total RNA was extracted. Sequenced sample: whole blood. The receptors shown here come from a male donor in good health. Some clones in this sample may be carry-over from other donors' samples.

The gene calls are TRBV2 and TRBJ2-1; the match to TRBD2 covers 11 bases. From germline, CDR1 is SNHLY and CDR2 FYNNEI. Trimming at V came to 8 bases and at J to 3 bases, leaving 0 bases not matched to a gene. The CDR3 loop spans 13 amino acids. The CDR3 here is CASLAGGYNEQFF. The CDR3 DNA reads as TGTGCCAGCCTAGCGGGAGGCTACAATGAGCAGTTCTTC.

This sequence joins TRBV7-9 and TRBJ1-1; 8 nucleotides agree with TRBD1. V lost 7 bases and J lost 1; bases outside the gene matches: 2. CDR3 length: 13 residues. CDR1 and CDR2 from the germline V gene are SEHNR and FQNEAQ (reference sequence). The CDR3 nucleotides are TGTGCCAGCACACAGGGGGAGAACACTGAAGCTTTCTTT. Its protein product is CASTQGENTEAFF.

This clonotype has a handful of counts. V is TRBV6-1 and J is TRBJ2-5; 10 nucleotides line up with TRBD1. Per germline, CDR1 MNHNS and CDR2 SASEGT. CDR3 length: 15 amino acids. V lost 3 bases to trimming and J lost 2 bases; unmatched junction nucleotides: 3. The CDR3 spells CASSEPGQGQETQYF. CDR3 nucleotides: TGTGCCAGCAGTGAGCCGGGACAGGGGCAAGAGACCCAGTACTTC.

This clonotype was detected only a few times. CDR3 in amino acids: CASSSATWLAGGPYEQYF. The CDR3 DNA reads as TGTGCCAGCAGTTCCGCTACCTGGCTAGCGGGAGGGCCCTACGAGCAGTACTTC. V and J are TRBV12-3 or TRBV12-4 and TRBJ2-7; 12 bases fit TRBD2. J was trimmed by 2 bases and V by 4 bases; bases with no gene match: 12. This CDR3 is 18 amino acids long.

Ten or more counts support this clonotype. The chain has TRBV2 and TRBJ2-2; no clear D gene. The length of the CDR3 is 13 residues. Trimming removed 5 bases at V and 7 bases at J, with 11 bases between. Germline V gene lookup returns CDR1 SNHLY and CDR2 FYNNEI. The CDR3 spells CASSYQMNGELFF. CDR3 in DNA: TGTGCCAGCAGTTACCAGATGAACGGGGAGCTGTTTTTT.

This chain uses TRBV7-2 with TRBJ1-4; weak D call: TRBD1 (6 bases). The CDR3 extends over 15 amino acids. CDR1 and CDR2 from the germline V gene are SGHTA and FQGNSA. Trimming left V 4 bases short and J 7 bases short, with 16 bases between. CDR3 DNA sequence: TGTGCCAGCAGCTCACAGGGAGGGGCTGCTGAAAAACTGTTTTTT. Translated, it gives CASSSQGGAAEKLFF.

In its sample, this clonotype was seen many times. The V gene is TRBV20-1, the J gene TRBJ1-5, with 7 bases matching TRBD1. The germline CDR1 and CDR2 sequences are DFQATT and SNEGSKA (reference sequence). This CDR3 contains 13 residues. With V trimmed by 4 bases and J by 3 bases, 3 bases remained unmatched. CDR3 sequence: CSATGGPNQPQHF. The CDR3 bases are TGCAGTGCTACAGGGGGGCCCAATCAGCCCCAGCATTTT.

In this sample, this clonotype turned up many times. The gene calls are TRBV7-9 and TRBJ2-1; a possible D gene is TRBD2 (6 bases). The V end was cut by 5 bases, the J end by 4 bases, with 18 bases between. CDR3 length: 16 residues. The germline gives CDR1 SEHNR, CDR2 FQNEAQ (reference sequence). DNA of the CDR3: TGTGCCAGCAGCCCATTTGGTCGGGAGAGGTACAATGAGCAGTTCTTC. Its translation is CASSPFGRERYNEQFF.

The chain carries TRBV6-6 and TRBJ1-1; TRBD1 might be the D (6 bases). There are 15 residues in the CDR3. V was pared by 2 bases and J by 0 bases, with 10 bases between. The germline CDR1 and CDR2 sequences are MNHNY and SVGAGI (reference sequence). In DNA, the CDR3 is TGTGCCAGCAGTTACCCCGGGACAATGAACACTGAAGCTTTCTTT. This gives the protein CASSYPGTMNTEAFF.

The rearrangement uses TRBV7-2 and TRBJ2-2; D not certain. CDR1 and CDR2 (germline): SGHTA, FQGNSA. Trimming left V 5 bases short and J 1 base short, with 5 bases between. The CDR3 covers 13 residues. CDR3 bases: TGTGCCAGCAGCCCCCAGAACACCGGGGAGCTGTTTTTT. Translation: CASSPQNTGELFF.

CDR3 sequence: CASSPRQGRVNEQFF. The CDR3 coding sequence is TGTGCCAGCAGCCCGAGACAGGGCAGGGTAAATGAGCAGTTCTTC. This chain links TRBV7-2 with TRBJ2-1; 7 bases fit TRBD1. The ends lost 5 bases at V and 7 bases at J; junction bases unmatched: 11. Germline CDR1 reads SGHTA; CDR2 reads FQGNSA. The CDR3 spans 15 residues. The whole variable domain, remainder taken from reference TRBV7-2 and TRBJ2-1, is GAGVSQSPSNKVTEKGKDVELRCDPISGHTALYWYRQSLGQGLEFLIYFQGNSAPDKSGLPSDRFSAERTGGSVSTLTIQRTQQEDSAVYLCASSPRQGRVNEQFFGPGTRLTVL.

The CDR3 reads CASSVGAAGTTAANEQFF. The DNA of the CDR3 is TGTGCCAGCAGTGTTGGTGCGGCCGGGACTACGGCCGCCAATGAGCAGTTCTTC. The chain joins TRBV6-1 to TRBJ2-1; 7 bases agree with TRBD2. Germline loops: CDR1 MNHNS, CDR2 SASEGT. Unmatched junction bases numbered 18, after V lost 4 bases and J lost 6 bases. This CDR3 has 18 amino acids.

The table lists this clonotype with a few counts. V gene TRBV20-1 combines with J gene TRBJ2-1; D not certain. The length of the CDR3 is 10 residues. CDR1 and CDR2 (germline): DFQATT, SNEGSKA (reference sequence). V lost 0 bases, J lost 8 bases, and 2 bases lay in between. CDR3 sequence reads: CSAREDEQFF. In nucleotides, the CDR3 is TGCAGTGCTAGAGAGGATGAGCAGTTCTTC.

This clonotype came up a few times. Here the CDR3 reads CASSAGTGNYEQYF. In DNA form, the CDR3 reads TGTGCCAGCAGCGCCGGGACGGGTAACTACGAGCAGTACTTC. The rearrangement joins TRBV25-1 to TRBJ2-7; possibly TRBD1 or TRBD2 for D (5 bases each). CDR1 and CDR2 (germline): MGHDK, SYGVNS. This CDR3 contains 14 residues. V lost 6 bases to trimming and J lost 3 bases, with 15 bases between them.

This clonotype was detected many times. The chain uses TRBV19 and TRBJ2-7; D is uncertain. V dropped 6 bases and J dropped 4 bases, with 10 bases sitting between them. Germline V gene data show CDR1 as LNHDA and CDR2 as SQIVND (reference sequence). The CDR3 extends over 12 amino acids. CDR3 sequence: CASRASGYEQYF. The CDR3 region has the DNA TGTGCCAGTAGAGCCTCGGGTTACGAGCAGTACTTC. Based on the CDR3 plus reference TRBV19 and TRBJ2-7, the full variable domain is DGGITQSPKYLFRKEGQNVTLSCEQNLNHDAMYWYRQDPGQGLRLIYYSQIVNDFQKGDIAEGYSVSREKKESFPLTVTSAQKNPTAFYLCASRASGYEQYFGPGTRLTVT.

J is TRBJ1-5 and V is TRBV7-8, with 7 bases matching TRBD1. CDR1 SGHVS and CDR2 FQNEAQ come from the germline V gene. V shed 5 bases, J shed 3 bases, and the junction held 10 bases outside the gene matches. The CDR3 runs to 16 residues. The DNA of the CDR3 is TGTGCCAGCAGCCCCTCTCAGGGGGGTTACAATCAGCCCCAGCATTTT. It codes for CASSPSQGGYNQPQHF.